The clone carrying this TCR beta chain was detected once. Its antigen is not identified. These data originate in a study of shared clonotypes between healthy human individuals. Findings and limits, study-wide: It was the non-shared clonotypes that had lower generation probabilities than clonotypes shared by all four donors.

Several immunoSEQ plates received, in even portions, the genomic DNA of each subset. The repertoire was sequenced with immunoSEQ multiplex PCR; TCRdb's copy has only in-frame clones and lacks some. Here the sample spans approximately 1.4 million clones, approximately 98% being singletons. Trimming cost V 4 bases and J 0 bases, with 10 bases left between them. Germline V gives CDR1 SGHRS, CDR2 YFSETQ. The CDR3 is 14 amino acids. CD4+ cells were split into CD45RA+ naive and CD45RA-negative memory subsets. Sequencing input: naive CD4+ T cells sorted from blood. Subset: CD45RA+ positively selected. V is TRBV5-1 and J is TRBJ1-1, with D tentatively TRBD1 (5 bases). This clonotype was obtained from a man in his thirties or forties in good health. CDR3 protein: CASSEGTVNTEAFF. DNA of the CDR3: TGCGCCAGCAGCGAGGGGACGGTGAACACTGAAGCTTTCTTT.